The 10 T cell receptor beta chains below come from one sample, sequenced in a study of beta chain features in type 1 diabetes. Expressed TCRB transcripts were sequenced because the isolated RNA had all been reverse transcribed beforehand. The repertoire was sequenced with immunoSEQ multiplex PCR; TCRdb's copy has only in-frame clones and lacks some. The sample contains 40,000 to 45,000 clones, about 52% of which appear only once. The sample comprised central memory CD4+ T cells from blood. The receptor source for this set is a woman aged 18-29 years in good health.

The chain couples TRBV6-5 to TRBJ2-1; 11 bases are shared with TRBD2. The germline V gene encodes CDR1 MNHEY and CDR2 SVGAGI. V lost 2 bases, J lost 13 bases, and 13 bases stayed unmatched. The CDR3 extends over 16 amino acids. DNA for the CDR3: TGTGCCAGCAGTTACCTACCCCCGGGACTAGCGGAGAATCAGTTCTTC. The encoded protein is CASSYLPPGLAENQFF.

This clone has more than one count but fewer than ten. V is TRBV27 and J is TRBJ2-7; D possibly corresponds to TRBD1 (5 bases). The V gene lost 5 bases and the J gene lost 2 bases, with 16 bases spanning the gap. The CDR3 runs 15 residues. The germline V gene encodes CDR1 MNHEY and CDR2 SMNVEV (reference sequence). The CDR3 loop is CASSAEGVQTYEQYF. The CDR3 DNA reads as TGTGCCAGCAGTGCCGAAGGGGTCCAAACCTACGAGCAGTACTTC.

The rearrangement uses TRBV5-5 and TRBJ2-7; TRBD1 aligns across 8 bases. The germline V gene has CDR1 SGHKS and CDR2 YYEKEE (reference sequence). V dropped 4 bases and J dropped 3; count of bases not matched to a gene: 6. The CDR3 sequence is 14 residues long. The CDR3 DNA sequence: TGTGCCAGCAGCGCGGGACAGGATAACTACGAGCAGTACTTC. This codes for CASSAGQDNYEQYF.

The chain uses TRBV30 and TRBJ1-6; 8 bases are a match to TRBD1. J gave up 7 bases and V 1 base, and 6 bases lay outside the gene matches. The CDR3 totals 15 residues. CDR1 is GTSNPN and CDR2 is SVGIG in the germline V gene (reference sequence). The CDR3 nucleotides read TGTGCCTGGAGTGACCGCGGACAGGGAAATTCACCCCTCCACTTT. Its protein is CAWSDRGQGNSPLHF.

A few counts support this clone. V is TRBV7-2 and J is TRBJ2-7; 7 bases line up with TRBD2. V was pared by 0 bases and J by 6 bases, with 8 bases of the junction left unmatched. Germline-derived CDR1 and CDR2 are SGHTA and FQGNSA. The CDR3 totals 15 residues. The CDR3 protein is CASSLAGLGLGEQYF. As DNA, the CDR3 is TGTGCCAGCAGCTTAGCCGGACTAGGCCTCGGCGAGCAGTACTTC.

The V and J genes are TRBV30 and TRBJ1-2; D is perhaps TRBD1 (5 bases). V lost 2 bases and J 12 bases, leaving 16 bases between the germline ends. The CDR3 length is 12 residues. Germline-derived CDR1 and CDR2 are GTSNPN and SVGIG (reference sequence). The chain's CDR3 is CAWSPGTEKNTF. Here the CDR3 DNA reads TGTGCCTGGAGTCCCGGGACTGAGAAGAACACCTTC.

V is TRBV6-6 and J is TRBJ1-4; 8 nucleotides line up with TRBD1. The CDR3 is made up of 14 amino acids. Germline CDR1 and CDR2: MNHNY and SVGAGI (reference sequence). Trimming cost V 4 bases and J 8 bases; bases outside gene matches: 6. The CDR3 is CASSFQGAREKLFF. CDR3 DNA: TGTGCCAGCAGTTTTCAGGGGGCTCGAGAAAAACTGTTTTTT.

The DNA for the CDR3 is TGTGCCAGCAGTACAGGGCCTGAAGCTTTCTTT. Translated, it gives CASSTGPEAFF. This chain connects TRBV6-1 to TRBJ1-1; D possibly corresponds to TRBD1 (6 bases). V was shortened by 5 bases and J by 6 bases, with 7 bases between the two germline ends. Germline loops: CDR1 MNHNS, CDR2 SASEGT. The CDR3 totals 11 residues.

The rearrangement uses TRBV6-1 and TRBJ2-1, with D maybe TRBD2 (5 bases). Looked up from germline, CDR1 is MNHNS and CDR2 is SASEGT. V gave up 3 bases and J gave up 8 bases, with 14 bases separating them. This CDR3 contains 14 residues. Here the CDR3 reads CASSESGFMDEQFF. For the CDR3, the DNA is TGTGCCAGCAGTGAGAGCGGTTTTATGGATGAGCAGTTCTTC.

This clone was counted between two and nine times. The CDR3 reads CAWKIAGGTDTQYF. DNA of the CDR3: TGTGCCTGGAAGATAGCGGGGGGCACAGATACGCAGTATTTT. The chain links TRBV30 to TRBJ2-3, with 9 bases fitting TRBD2. J was trimmed by 1 base and V by 4 bases; bases with no gene match: 3. Germline CDR1 GTSNPN, CDR2 SVGIG (reference sequence). The CDR3 loop spans 14 amino acids.